This TCR beta chain was captured by sequencing in a study of circulating CD8 cells and anti-PD-1 response in melanoma. Study-wide background: Non-responders showed stable or progressive disease; responders showed complete or partial response.

Four subsets defined by PD-1 and/or TIGIT were sorted from live CD3+CD8+TCRalphabeta+ cells. This clonotype is judged large. Each library started from 15 ng of total RNA using the QIAseq Immune Repertoire TCR panel. MiXCR, run by TCRdb on the reads, gives a single entry per CDR3 protein. Of fewer than 650 distinct CDR3 sequences listed, around 8.7% were seen once; the top ten hold approximately 40%. Germline-derived CDR1 and CDR2 are MNHNS and SASEGT. Unmatched junction bases numbered 10, after V lost 6 bases and J lost 5 bases. This CDR3 comprises 15 residues. The sequencing used CD8+ T cells from PBMCs, collected at baseline or after one month of anti-PD-1 therapy (not recorded which). This chain links TRBV6-1 with TRBJ2-3, with 8 bases matching TRBD1. This sequence originates from a human donor with melanoma. DNA for the CDR3: TGTGCCAGCAGCTCCAGGGGGCTGTTAAGAGATACGCAGTATTTT. Amino acid sequence: CASSSRGLLRDTQYF.